This T cell receptor (beta chain) was profiled in a study of cytomegalovirus exposure and HLA in healthy donors. Germline trimming cut 4 bases from V and 4 bases from J; bases unmatched to any gene: 8. The CDR3 runs to 18 residues. Germline CDR1 SGHTA, CDR2 FQGNSA. Study results and limitations: Later on, a genetic analysis was performed. It linked a missense variant in DCLRE1C with V- and J-gene trimming of TCR beta. The availability of immune exposure information extended only to CMV serostatus.

Comments on this clone: Its specificity is not known.

Amplification used 60 Vbeta primers and 13 Jbeta primers. Method: immunoSEQ multiplex PCR; TCRdb's copy keeps in-frame clones and lacks some. Found here are approximately 120,000 clones, approximately 75% of them singletons; the top ten hold 3% to 3.5%. The sample consisted of PBMCs. The sequence came from a woman between 45 and 60 years old in good health and CMV-seronegative. The rearrangement uses TRBV7-2 and TRBJ2-2; 14 nucleotides match TRBD2. In DNA form, the CDR3 reads TGTGCCAGCAGCTCGTGGACTAGCGGGAGGTTCCCCACCGGGGAGCTGTTTTTT. It is translated as CASSSWTSGRFPTGELFF.